This T cell receptor (beta chain) was captured in a study of T cell repertoires in cytomegalovirus infection. For the study at large: Through public TCR beta signatures, both CMV infection and matching HLA type were indicated. The study, taken as a whole, reports: Using cumulative public TCR beta family frequency, the authors identified those who carried CMV together with the relevant HLA. The response measured ex vivo was dominated by TCR beta clonotypes (HLA-C-restricted and CMV-specific).

CDR1 is SGHTA and CDR2 is FQGNSA in the germline V gene. V was trimmed by 4 bases and J by 8 bases, leaving 23 bases between them. The CDR3 totals 17 residues. MiXCR was run by TCRdb on the reads, yielding one entry per CDR3 protein. Among 97,000 or so distinct CDR3 sequences listed, more than 15% were seen once. With respect to this clonotype: The antigen remains unidentified.

This sequence joins TRBV7-2 and TRBJ1-4; no clear D gene. The material sequenced was PBMCs. This receptor was taken from a human donor in good health (CMV status not recorded). Some clones in this sample may be carry-over from other donors' samples. The CDR3 DNA is TGTGCCAGCAGCTCAGTTGTGGGAAAGGCAGCGGGGGAAAAACTGTTTTTT. Its translation is CASSSVVGKAAGEKLFF.